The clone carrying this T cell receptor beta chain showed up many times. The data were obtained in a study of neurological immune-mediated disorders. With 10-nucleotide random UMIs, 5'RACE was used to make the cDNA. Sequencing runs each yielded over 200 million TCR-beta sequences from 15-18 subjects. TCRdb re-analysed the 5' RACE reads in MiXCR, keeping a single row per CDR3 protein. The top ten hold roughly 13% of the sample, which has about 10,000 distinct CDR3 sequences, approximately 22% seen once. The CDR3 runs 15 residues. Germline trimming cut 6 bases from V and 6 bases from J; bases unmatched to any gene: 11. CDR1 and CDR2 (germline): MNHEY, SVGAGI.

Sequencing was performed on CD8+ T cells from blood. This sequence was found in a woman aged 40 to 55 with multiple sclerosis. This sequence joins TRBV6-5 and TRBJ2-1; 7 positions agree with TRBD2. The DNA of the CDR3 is TGTGCCAGCAGCTTCCGGGAGGTAGGGCTCAATGAGCAGTTCTTC. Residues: CASSFREVGLNEQFF.